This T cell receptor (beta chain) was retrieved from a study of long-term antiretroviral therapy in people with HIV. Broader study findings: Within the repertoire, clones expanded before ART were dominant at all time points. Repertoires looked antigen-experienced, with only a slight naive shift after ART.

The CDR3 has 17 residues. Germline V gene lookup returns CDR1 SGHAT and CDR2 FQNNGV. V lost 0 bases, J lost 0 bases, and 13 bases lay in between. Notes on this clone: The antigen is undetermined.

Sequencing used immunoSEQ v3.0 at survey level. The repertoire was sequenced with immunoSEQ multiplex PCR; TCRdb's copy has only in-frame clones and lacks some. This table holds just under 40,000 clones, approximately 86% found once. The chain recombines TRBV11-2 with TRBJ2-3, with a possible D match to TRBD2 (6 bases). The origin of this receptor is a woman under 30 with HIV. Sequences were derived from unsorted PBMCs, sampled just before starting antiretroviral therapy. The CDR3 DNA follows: TGTGCCAGCAGCTTAGAGTGGGATAGCGGCAGCACAGATACGCAGTATTTT. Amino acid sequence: CASSLEWDSGSTDTQYF.